The source of this TCR beta chain is a study of T cells in Graves' hyperthyroidism and ophthalmopathy. Points from the study as a whole: From stable hyperthyroidism, ophthalmopathy was set apart by a 13 V-J model.

Investigators excluded patients with uncontrolled infection, other autoimmune disease, pregnancy or lactation. In making diagnoses, clinical symptoms, serum thyroxine and TRAb, thyroid ultrasound and orbital computed tomography were all used. Germline lookup yields CDR1 SNHLY and CDR2 FYNNEI. CDR3 size: 15 residues. Trimming stripped 6 bases from V and 5 bases from J, with 18 bases between. The table lists this clonotype with many counts. Its cognate antigen is unknown. Amplified TCR beta CDR3 regions came from RNA transcripts. The HTBI primer set was used in a first-round RT-PCR of the TCR CDR3. TCRdb re-analysed the multiplex PCR reads in MiXCR, keeping a single row per CDR3 protein. Found here are 250,000 to 350,000 distinct CDR3 sequences, about 15% of them singletons; the top ten hold roughly 33%.

This TCR was sampled from a man aged 30 to 39 with Graves' hyperthyroidism. Specimen: blood. The V call is TRBV2, the J call TRBJ2-3; the D gene is possibly TRBD2 (5 bases). The CDR3 spells CASRGRVGFGDTQYF. DNA for the CDR3: TGTGCCAGCAGAGGGAGAGTGGGGTTCGGAGATACGCAGTATTTT.